This TCR beta chain was profiled in a study of shared clonotypes between healthy human individuals. For the study at large: Donors were a couple of women and a few men aged 18 to 49.

At deep level, the assay was performed. Original processing methods: Owing to the provision of junction-only sequences devoid of quality scores by immunoSEQ, filtering differed. The protocol was immunoSEQ multiplex PCR, while the TCRdb copy is restricted to in-frame clones and leaves out a portion. The V and J calls and the clone size are those of that table, but D and trimming were determined from the DNA. This repertoire shows about 1 million clones, around 74% found once; its top ten account for about 1.5%. Caucasian adults living in Nashville, Tennessee, provided all samples. A single count supports this clone. Trimming removed 4 bases at V and 1 base at J, with 10 bases between. The CDR3 length is 14 residues. Germline CDR1 is LNHDA and CDR2 is SQIVND (reference sequence).

The sequenced sample consisted of memory CD4+ T cells sorted from blood. Subset indicated: CD45RA-negative fraction. The chain carries TRBV19 and TRBJ1-1; D gene ambiguous. The sequence derives from a man aged 18 to 30 in good health. In DNA, the CDR3 is TGTGCCAGTAGTAAAGCAGCGGGGAACACTGAAGCTTTCTTT. Residues: CASSKAAGNTEAFF.